The clone carrying this T cell receptor beta chain was seen at least ten times. The antigen is unknown. The record originates from a study of T-cell reconstitution after alpha-beta-depleted transplantation in children. Overall study results and limits: It was reported that alpha-beta T cells came from several hundred expanded graft clones (about two months after transplant). Day-60 TCRbeta diversity that was high in some patients was derived from surviving recipient T cells and thymic progenitors.

V shed 3 bases, J shed 5 bases, and the junction held 4 bases outside the gene matches. This CDR3 spans 15 amino acids. Germline values: CDR1 KGHDR, CDR2 SFDVKD. TCRbeta library preparation incorporated unique molecular identifiers. One entry per CDR3 protein results from TCRdb running MiXCR on the PCR reads. The table shows under 850,000 distinct CDR3 sequences, with under 15% occurring only once. The input for sequencing was PBMCs, taken before TCRalphabeta/CD19-depleted stem cell transplant. This clonotype was sampled from a girl aged 2-15 years with congenital amegakaryocytic thrombocytopenia, due to receive a stem cell transplant. The chain is built from TRBV24-1 and TRBJ2-3; TRBD1 agrees at 10 bases. The CDR3 sequence: CATSDPGTGVDTQYF. For the CDR3, the DNA is TGTGCCACCAGTGATCCTGGGACAGGGGTAGATACGCAGTATTTT.